The 32 T cell receptor beta chains given below trace back to one sample, sequenced in a study of T cell changes during pregnancy in multiple sclerosis (dated by TCRdb to 2018 to 2020). Library construction relied on the immunoSEQ multiplex PCR assay. The table was pulled from immuneACCESS by TCRdb, which kept in-frame rearrangements only. Such tables lose some clones; where checked, under half of the loss comes from unresolved V genes, and the rest has no known cause. This sample holds tens of thousands of clones; roughly 92% were observed only once. Roughly 1.9% of the sample is taken by the ten largest. Sample: peripheral blood, taken in the third trimester of pregnancy. The receptors shown here come from a female donor in good health, enrolled as a control in a pregnancy study.

J is TRBJ1-5 and V is TRBV18, with unresolved D. Germline V lookup: CDR1 KGHSH, CDR2 LQKENI. Between the trimmed V and J ends, which lost 6 bases and 3 bases, there was a span of 15 bases. This CDR3 is built from 15 residues. For the CDR3, the DNA is TGTGCCAGCTCGATAAACGACAATCCCAATCAGCCCCAGCATTTT. Encoded protein: CASSINDNPNQPQHF.

The chain couples TRBV10-2 to TRBJ2-1; 12 bases are a match to TRBD2. The V gene's germline CDR1 is WSHSY and CDR2 SAAADI. V gave up 5 bases and J gave up 8 bases; unmatched junction bases: 7. This CDR3 has 15 residues. This CDR3 reads CASSRLAGALDEQFF. CDR3 nucleotides: TGCGCCAGCAGTCGACTAGCGGGAGCTCTAGATGAGCAGTTCTTC.

The chain carries TRBV27 and TRBJ1-5; no clear D gene. CDR1 and CDR2 from the germline V gene are MNHEY and SMNVEV (reference sequence). V was trimmed by 0 bases and J by 5 bases, leaving 8 bases between them. This CDR3 is built from 14 residues. As DNA, the CDR3 is TGTGCCAGCAGTTTATCGAGGTGGGATCAGCCCCAGCATTTT. The encoded protein is CASSLSRWDQPQHF.

This rearrangement joins TRBV28 to TRBJ2-3, with a weak D call TRBD1 (6 bases). Per germline, CDR1 MDHEN and CDR2 SYDVKM. The V end lost 7 bases, the J end lost 0 bases, and 14 bases lay between the germline ends. This CDR3 is 15 amino acids long. CDR3: CASISGTHSTDTQYF. The CDR3 DNA reads as TGTGCCAGCATATCCGGGACACACAGCACAGATACGCAGTATTTT.

This clone occurred once. J is TRBJ2-1 and V is TRBV29-1, with D maybe TRBD2 (7 bases). The V end lost 1 base, the J end lost 8 bases, and 24 bases lay between the germline ends. The CDR3 loop spans 17 amino acids. Germline CDR1 and CDR2: SQVTM and ANQGSEA. The CDR3: CSVEVMGLGGGPDEQFF. Written as DNA, the CDR3 is TGCAGCGTTGAAGTCATGGGACTTGGGGGGGGGCCGGATGAGCAGTTCTTC.

This chain links TRBV7-6 with TRBJ2-2; 11 bases are a match to TRBD1. Germline V gene data show CDR1 as SGHVS and CDR2 as FNYEAQ. This CDR3 is 18 amino acids long. The junction had 11 bases not matched to a gene; V was cut back by 1 base and J by 7 bases. The DNA for the CDR3 is TGTGCCAGCAGCTTAGGGACAGGGGGCGCCCCCGGGGACGGGGAGCTGTTTTTT. It is translated as CASSLGTGGAPGDGELFF.

The chain is built from TRBV19 and TRBJ2-7; 7 bases map to TRBD1. J gave up 0 bases and V 9 bases, and 8 bases lay outside the gene matches. This CDR3 is 14 amino acids long. Looked up from germline, CDR1 is LNHDA and CDR2 is SQIVND (reference sequence). This chain's CDR3 is CASQDRINSYEQYF. Written as DNA, the CDR3 is TGTGCCAGCCAGGACAGGATTAACTCCTACGAGCAGTACTTC.

The chain combines TRBV28 with TRBJ2-7; tentatively, D is TRBD2 (7 bases). V shed 3 bases and J shed 2 bases, with 14 bases lying between them. Germline V gene sequence: CDR1 MDHEN, CDR2 SYDVKM. The CDR3 length is 15 residues. The CDR3 here is CASSLSGAGAYEQYF. In nucleotides, the CDR3 is TGTGCCAGCAGTTTGTCGGGGGCGGGAGCCTACGAGCAGTACTTC.

V gene TRBV20-1 combines with J gene TRBJ1-1, with 9 bases identical to TRBD1. This CDR3 spans 11 amino acids. J lost 5 bases, V lost 7 bases, and 2 bases had no gene match. Germline CDR1 reads DFQATT; CDR2 reads SNEGSKA (reference sequence). The CDR3 bases are TGCAGTGGACAGGGGGGAACTGAAGCTTTCTTT. Its translation: CSGQGGTEAFF.

CDR3 nucleotide sequence: TGTGCCTGGAGCACCTCCGGCAGGGGATACACTGAAGCTTTCTTT. This translates into CAWSTSGRGYTEAFF. V gene TRBV30 combines with J gene TRBJ1-1; a weak D match, TRBD1 (6 bases). Germline-derived CDR1 and CDR2 are GTSNPN and SVGIG (reference sequence). The CDR3 runs 15 residues. Trimming shortened V by 3 bases and J by 3 bases, and 17 bases separated the two germline ends.

CDR3 sequence: CAWSSGGETQYF. The CDR3 DNA follows: TGTGCCTGGTCTAGCGGGGGGGAGACCCAGTACTTC. This chain connects TRBV30 to TRBJ2-5; 11 nucleotides agree with TRBD2. Germline CDR1 is GTSNPN and CDR2 is SVGIG (reference sequence). Trimming took 5 bases from V and 5 from J; bases not matched to a gene: 1. The CDR3 has 12 amino acids.

This chain uses TRBV4-1 with TRBJ2-7; 9 bases agree with TRBD2. The CDR3 contains 15 residues. V shed 0 bases, J shed 6 bases, and the junction held 6 bases outside the gene matches. Per the germline V gene, CDR1 is MGHRA and CDR2 is YSYEKL. The CDR3 loop is CASSQETGLASEQYF. The CDR3 nucleotides read TGCGCCAGCAGCCAAGAGACGGGACTAGCATCCGAGCAGTACTTC.

This rearrangement joins TRBV9 to TRBJ2-2, with 7 bases lining up with TRBD2. Germline values: CDR1 SGDLS, CDR2 YYNGEE. The CDR3 totals 17 residues. With 2 bases clipped from V and 1 base from J, the junction kept 8 bases outside the gene matches. The CDR3 nucleotides read TGTGCCAGCAGCGTGGGGGGGAGTAGCGGGAACACCGGGGAGCTGTTTTTT. Residues: CASSVGGSSGNTGELFF.

This clone was recorded once. The chain has TRBV4-1 and TRBJ1-1; no definite D call. CDR3 length equals 15 residues. Germline lookup yields CDR1 MGHRA and CDR2 YSYEKL. V was pared by 4 bases and J by 1 base, with 13 bases between. As DNA, the CDR3 is TGCGCCAGCAGCCCCCCAATGGCGGGGAACACTGAAGCTTTCTTT. Protein sequence: CASSPPMAGNTEAFF.

This sequence joins TRBV5-8 and TRBJ2-7; TRBD1 agrees at 8 bases. The CDR3 is 15 residues long. Germline lookup yields CDR1 SGHTS and CDR2 YDEGEE. J was trimmed by 2 bases and V by 4 bases; bases with no gene match: 8. The CDR3 sequence: CASSHRDRGTYEQYF. The CDR3 DNA sequence: TGTGCCAGCAGCCACCGAGACAGGGGAACCTACGAGCAGTACTTC. The variable domain in full, with the rest retrieved from reference TRBV5-8 and TRBJ2-7, is EAGVTQSPTHLIKTRGQQATLRCSPISGHTSVYWYQQALGLGLQFLLWYDEGEERNRGNFPPRFSGRQFPNYSSELNVNALELEDSALYLCASSHRDRGTYEQYFGPGTRLTVT.

The CDR3 nucleotides read TGTGCCAGCAAGGGGGAAAGCTCCTACAATGAGCAGTTCTTC. Translation gives CASKGESSYNEQFF. The chain combines TRBV25-1 with TRBJ2-1, with D tentatively TRBD1 (6 bases). The germline V gene has CDR1 MGHDK and CDR2 SYGVNS. The V gene lost 7 bases and the J gene lost 0 bases, with 10 bases spanning the gap. The length of the CDR3 is 14 residues.

The V and J genes are TRBV7-9 and TRBJ1-2; a weak D match, TRBD1 (5 bases). This CDR3 is 12 amino acids long. Between the trimmed V and J ends, which lost 5 bases and 6 bases, there was a span of 10 bases. Looked up from germline, CDR1 is SEHNR and CDR2 is FQNEAQ (reference sequence). The CDR3 region has the DNA TGTGCCAGCAGCCTGGGGCCGGATGGCTACACCTTC. Encoded protein: CASSLGPDGYTF. Full variable domain (missing parts from reference TRBV7-9 and TRBJ1-2): DTGVSQNPRHKITKRGQNVTFRCDPISEHNRLYWYRQTLGQGPEFLTYFQNEAQLEKSRLLSDRFSAERPKGSFSTLEIQRTEQGDSAMYLCASSLGPDGYTFGSGTRLTVV.

The chain has TRBV29-1 and TRBJ2-1; the match to TRBD1 covers 8 bases. The germline V gene has CDR1 SQVTM and CDR2 ANQGSEA. The CDR3 totals 13 residues. V was clipped by 7 bases and J by 4 bases; unmatched bases: 6. The chain's CDR3 is CSGKQGAYNEQFF. DNA for the CDR3: TGCAGCGGCAAGCAGGGGGCTTACAATGAGCAGTTCTTC.

V is TRBV6-5 and J is TRBJ2-7, with TRBD1 identical over 8 bases. CDR1 is MNHEY, CDR2 SVGAGI, per germline. After removal of 5 bases from V and 3 bases from J, the junction contained 6 bases not matched to a gene. This CDR3 is built from 14 residues. In DNA form, the CDR3 reads TGTGCCAGCAGTCCCGGGACAGGTAACTACGAGCAGTACTTC. This encodes CASSPGTGNYEQYF.

This clone was counted a few times. The chain combines TRBV15 with TRBJ1-2; D might be TRBD1 (6 bases). V shed 0 bases and J shed 2 bases, with 13 bases lying between them. This CDR3 has 16 amino acids. From germline, CDR1 is LNHNV and CDR2 YYDKDF (reference sequence). The CDR3 protein is CATSRERGGQNYGYTF. CDR3 sequence (DNA): TGTGCCACCAGCAGAGAGAGGGGGGGGCAGAACTATGGCTACACCTTC.

This clone was recorded only once. The chain recombines TRBV28 with TRBJ2-3; 7 nucleotides agree with TRBD2. This CDR3 has 14 amino acids. The ends lost 2 bases at V and 4 bases at J; junction bases unmatched: 3. CDR1 and CDR2 (germline): MDHEN, SYDVKM. CDR3: CASSLGAGADTQYF. The CDR3 DNA follows: TGTGCCAGCAGTTTAGGGGCGGGAGCAGATACGCAGTATTTT.

The chain carries TRBV6-1 and TRBJ1-6; D uncertain. The germline CDR1 and CDR2 sequences are MNHNS and SASEGT. V was trimmed by 8 bases and J by 4 bases, leaving 9 bases between them. This CDR3 is 13 amino acids long. The CDR3 sequence: CASRELYNSPLHF. The CDR3 DNA reads TGTGCCAGCCGGGAGCTATATAATTCACCCCTCCACTTT.

The rearrangement links TRBV5-8 to TRBJ1-2, with TRBD1 matching over 9 bases. The CDR3 is 18 residues long. CDR1 is SGHTS, CDR2 YDEGEE, per germline. V was clipped by 3 bases and J by 4 bases; unmatched bases: 16. The CDR3 bases are TGTGCCAGCAGCTCGATTGCTCGGGACAGGGCGGCCGGCTATGGCTACACCTTC. This codes for CASSSIARDRAAGYGYTF. The full variable domain, its missing parts supplied by reference TRBV5-8 and TRBJ1-2, is EAGVTQSPTHLIKTRGQQATLRCSPISGHTSVYWYQQALGLGLQFLLWYDEGEERNRGNFPPRFSGRQFPNYSSELNVNALELEDSALYLCASSSIARDRAAGYGYTFGSGTRLTVV.

In this sample, this clone turned up once. The chain's CDR3 is CASALGAQETQYF. The CDR3 DNA reads as TGTGCCAGCGCCTTGGGGGCCCAAGAGACCCAGTACTTC. The chain joins TRBV25-1 to TRBJ2-5, with a possible D match to TRBD1 (6 bases). The ends were cut back, 8 bases at V and 1 base at J, with 11 bases in the middle. Germline V CDR1 and CDR2: MGHDK, SYGVNS. The length of the CDR3 is 13 residues.

The gene calls are TRBV28 and TRBJ1-2; tentative D call: TRBD1 (5 bases). Germline assignment: CDR1 MDHEN and CDR2 SYDVKM. This CDR3 comprises 16 residues. Trimming shortened V by 6 bases and J by 8 bases, and 25 bases separated the two germline ends. CDR3 sequence: CASSSPGGEELRGYTF. CDR3 in DNA: TGTGCCAGCAGCTCCCCTGGGGGGGAGGAGTTGAGGGGCTACACCTTC.

The chain uses TRBV29-1 and TRBJ2-3; a weak D match, TRBD1 (5 bases). CDR3 length equals 15 residues. Trimming removed 3 bases from V and 3 bases from J, with 16 bases in between. Germline values: CDR1 SQVTM, CDR2 ANQGSEA. CDR3 bases: TGCAGCGTTGAGGCACAAGGGGTTGGGACAGATACGCAGTATTTT. The encoded protein is CSVEAQGVGTDTQYF.

This clone was seen a single time. The chain couples TRBV6-5 to TRBJ1-2; possible D gene TRBD1, 5 bases. V was clipped by 6 bases and J by 3 bases, with 14 bases between them. CDR1 MNHEY and CDR2 SVGAGI come from the germline V gene. CDR3 length: 14 residues. For the CDR3, the DNA is TGTGCCAGCAGAGCGTCCCGGGGGGACTATGGCTACACCTTC. This encodes CASRASRGDYGYTF.

This chain links TRBV29-1 with TRBJ1-5; D ambiguous. Germline loops: CDR1 SQVTM, CDR2 ANQGSEA. This CDR3 is built from 13 residues. The V and J ends lost 4 bases and 4 bases respectively, with 11 bases between them. This CDR3 is CSVGSLANQPQHF. CDR3 sequence (DNA): TGCAGCGTTGGGAGTCTGGCGAATCAGCCCCAGCATTTT.

The rearrangement joins TRBV7-9 to TRBJ1-1; a possible D gene is TRBD1 (5 bases). The CDR3 is made up of 13 amino acids. V was clipped by 5 bases and J by 6 bases, with 13 bases between them. Germline lookup yields CDR1 SEHNR and CDR2 FQNEAQ (reference sequence). The CDR3 nucleotides read TGTGCCAGCAGCCCCCTGGGGGGGGCTGAAGCTTTCTTT. Its translation is CASSPLGGAEAFF.

The V and J genes are TRBV7-9 and TRBJ1-5; possible D gene TRBD1, 6 bases. Per germline, CDR1 SEHNR and CDR2 FQNEAQ (reference sequence). The CDR3 extends over 14 amino acids. Trimming took off 1 base at V and 3 bases at J, with 7 bases between the two ends. CDR3 region: CASSLGTDNQPQHF. The CDR3 coding sequence is TGTGCCAGCAGCTTAGGGACAGACAATCAGCCCCAGCATTTT.

The V and J genes are TRBV7-2 and TRBJ2-5; 16 bases align to TRBD2. This CDR3 has 16 residues. V trimming: 5 bases; J trimming: 7 bases; junction bases outside the gene matches: 7. Germline CDR1 reads SGHTA; CDR2 reads FQGNSA. The DNA of the CDR3 is TGTGCCAGCAGCCCGGGACTAGCGGGAGGGTTGGCGACCCAGTACTTC. This codes for CASSPGLAGGLATQYF. The entire variable domain, with the rest obtained from reference TRBV7-2 and TRBJ2-5, is as follows: GAGVSQSPSNKVTEKGKDVELRCDPISGHTALYWYRQSLGQGLEFLIYFQGNSAPDKSGLPSDRFSAERTGGSVSTLTIQRTQQEDSAVYLCASSPGLAGGLATQYFGPGTRLLVL.

The chain joins TRBV18 to TRBJ1-5; 7 bases align to TRBD1. Germline values: CDR1 KGHSH, CDR2 LQKENI. The CDR3 consists of 17 residues. V lost 4 bases to trimming and J lost 0 bases; unmatched junction nucleotides: 9. DNA of the CDR3: TGTGCCAGCTCACAGGGGGCTCGAGGGGGTAGCAATCAGCCCCAGCATTTT. It encodes CASSQGARGGSNQPQHF.